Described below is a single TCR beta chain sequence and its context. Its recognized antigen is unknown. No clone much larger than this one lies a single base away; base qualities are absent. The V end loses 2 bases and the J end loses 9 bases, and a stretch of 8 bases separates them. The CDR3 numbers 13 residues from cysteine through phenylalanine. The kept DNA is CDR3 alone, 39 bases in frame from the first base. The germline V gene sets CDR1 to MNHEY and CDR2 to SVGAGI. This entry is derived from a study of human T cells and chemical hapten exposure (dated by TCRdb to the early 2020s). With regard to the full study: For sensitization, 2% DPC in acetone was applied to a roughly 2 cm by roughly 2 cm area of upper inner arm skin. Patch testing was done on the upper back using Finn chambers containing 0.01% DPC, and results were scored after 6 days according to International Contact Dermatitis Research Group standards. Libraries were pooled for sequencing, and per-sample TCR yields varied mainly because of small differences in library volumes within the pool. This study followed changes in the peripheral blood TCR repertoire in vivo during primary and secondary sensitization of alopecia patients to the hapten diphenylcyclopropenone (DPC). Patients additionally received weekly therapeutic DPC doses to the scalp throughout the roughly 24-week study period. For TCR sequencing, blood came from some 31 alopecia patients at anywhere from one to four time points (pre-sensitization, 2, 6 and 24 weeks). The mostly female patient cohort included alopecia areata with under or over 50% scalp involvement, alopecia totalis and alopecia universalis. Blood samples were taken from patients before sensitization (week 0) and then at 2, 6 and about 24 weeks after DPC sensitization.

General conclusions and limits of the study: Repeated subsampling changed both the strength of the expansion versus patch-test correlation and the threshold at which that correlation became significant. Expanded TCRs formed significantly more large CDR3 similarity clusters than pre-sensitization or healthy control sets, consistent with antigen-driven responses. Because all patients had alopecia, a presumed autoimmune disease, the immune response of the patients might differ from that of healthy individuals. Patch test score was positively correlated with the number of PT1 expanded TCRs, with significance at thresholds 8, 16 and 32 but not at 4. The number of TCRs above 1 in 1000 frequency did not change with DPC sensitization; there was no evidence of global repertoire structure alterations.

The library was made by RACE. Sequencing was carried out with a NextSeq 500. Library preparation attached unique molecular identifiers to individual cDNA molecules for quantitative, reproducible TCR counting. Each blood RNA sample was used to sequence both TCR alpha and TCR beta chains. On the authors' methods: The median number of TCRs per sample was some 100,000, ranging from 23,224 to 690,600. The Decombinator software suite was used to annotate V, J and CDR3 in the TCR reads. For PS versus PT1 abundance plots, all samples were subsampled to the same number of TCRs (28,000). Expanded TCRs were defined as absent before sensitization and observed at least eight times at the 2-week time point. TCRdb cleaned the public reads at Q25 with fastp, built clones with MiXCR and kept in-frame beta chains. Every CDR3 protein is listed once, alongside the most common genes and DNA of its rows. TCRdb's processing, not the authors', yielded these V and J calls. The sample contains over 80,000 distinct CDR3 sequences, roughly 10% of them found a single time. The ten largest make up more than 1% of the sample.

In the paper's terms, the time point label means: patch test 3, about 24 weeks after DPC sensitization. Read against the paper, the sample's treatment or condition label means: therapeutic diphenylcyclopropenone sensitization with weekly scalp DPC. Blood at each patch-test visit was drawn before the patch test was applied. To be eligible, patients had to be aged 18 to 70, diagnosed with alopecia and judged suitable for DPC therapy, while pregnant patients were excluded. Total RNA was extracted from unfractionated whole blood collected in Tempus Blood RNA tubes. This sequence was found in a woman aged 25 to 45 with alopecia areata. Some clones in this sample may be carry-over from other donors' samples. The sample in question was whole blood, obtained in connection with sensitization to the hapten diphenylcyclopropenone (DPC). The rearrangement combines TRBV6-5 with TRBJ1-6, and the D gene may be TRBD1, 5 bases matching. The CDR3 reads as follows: CASSYRGGSPLHF. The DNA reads TGTGCCAGCAGTTACAGGGGAGGTTCACCCCTCCACTTT.